A selection of T cell receptor beta chains follows, all from one sample in a study of Graves' ophthalmopathy and Graves' hyperthyroidism. TCRdb reprocessed the multiplex PCR reads with MiXCR, giving one entry per CDR3 protein. The sample has around 1,200,000 distinct CDR3 sequences, 35% to 40% seen once. Sequenced: peripheral blood or thyroid tissue (not recorded which). The receptors were gathered from an adult man with Graves' hyperthyroidism. CDR3s include the opening cysteine and the closing phenylalanine or tryptophan. A D gene is named only where the DNA matches it firmly. Where a row states a size, it is once, few, many or the class of an expanded clone; other rows omit it.

TRBV7-9	.	TRBD1	TRBJ1-6	TGTGCCAGCAGCTTATACAGGGGCCAGGATTCACCCCTCCACTTT	CASSLYRGQDSPLHF
TRBV6-5	many	.	TRBJ2-7	TGTGCCAGCAGCTATTCAAGGGGATCCTACGAGCAGTACTTC	CASSYSRGSYEQYF
TRBV9	.	.	TRBJ2-2	TGTGCCAGCAGCAAAAGGACATCGAACACCGGGGAGCTGTTTTTT	CASSKRTSNTGELFF
TRBV6-5	.	.	TRBJ1-6	TGTGCCAGCAGTTGGAACCCTGAGAATTCACCCCTCCACTTT	CASSWNPENSPLHF
TRBV24-1	.	TRBD1	TRBJ2-5	TGTGCCGCCAGCAGTTCAGGGGGTATGCAAGAGACCCAGTACTTC	CAASSSGGMQETQYF
TRBV2	many	TRBD2	TRBJ2-5	TGTGCCAGCACGTTAGCGGGCTTGGAGACCCAGTACTTC	CASTLAGLETQYF
TRBV12-3/TRBV12-4	.	.	TRBJ2-7	TGTGCCAGCAGTCCCGATACAGGGATCTACGAGCAGTACTTC	CASSPDTGIYEQYF
TRBV5-5	few	.	TRBJ1-2	TGTGCCAGCAGCCCGACCCTCAAGGCCCTCTATGGCTACACCTTC	CASSPTLKALYGYTF
TRBV10-3	.	.	TRBJ1-4	TGTGCCATCGGGGCGGGGGCAGGGGTCGAAAAACTGTTTTTT	CAIGAGAGVEKLFF
TRBV20-1	.	TRBD2	TRBJ2-5	TGCAGTGCTGCAACCGGGACTAGCGGGAGCTGGGAGACCCAGTACTTC	CSAATGTSGSWETQYF
TRBV14	many	.	TRBJ2-5	TGTGCCAGCAGCCGGACGCTACAAGAGACCCAGTACTTC	CASSRTLQETQYF
TRBV7-2	.	.	TRBJ2-7	TGTGCCAGCAGCTCAATCCCCCGGGGCCCCTACGAGCAGTACTTC	CASSSIPRGPYEQYF
TRBV20-1	many	TRBD2	TRBJ2-2	TGCAGTGCCGATCCACTAGCGGGGACCGGGGAGCTGTTTTTT	CSADPLAGTGELFF
TRBV19	many	.	TRBJ2-5	TGTGCCAGTAGTAGTAGCCTACAAGGAGAGACCCAGTACTTC	CASSSSLQGETQYF
TRBV5-8	.	.	TRBJ1-4	TGTGCCAGCAGCTTACGGGACGGGATTTTTGAAAAACTGTTTTTT	CASSLRDGIFEKLFF
TRBV10-3	few	.	TRBJ2-7	TGTGCCATCAGCCCATCGGTATGGGGAGTGAGCTCCTACGAGCAGTACTTC	CAISPSVWGVSSYEQYF
TRBV11-2	.	TRBD1	TRBJ1-6	TGTGCCAGCAGCTTCTCCCCCGGACAGGGGACACCCCTCCACTTT	CASSFSPGQGTPLHF
TRBV10-2	.	.	TRBJ1-4	TGCGCCAGCAGTGAGTCATTAGGGACTAATGAAAAACTGTTTTTT	CASSESLGTNEKLFF
TRBV7-8	.	.	TRBJ1-4	TGTGCCAGCAGGTCTGGGACTTACCCGAGGGAAAAACTGTTTTTT	CASRSGTYPREKLFF
TRBV7-3	few	.	TRBJ2-2	TGTGCCAGCAGCCCAGCACAAGCGAACACCGGGGAGCTGTTTTTT	CASSPAQANTGELFF
TRBV15	many	TRBD1	TRBJ1-3	TGTGCCACCAGCAGAGGGGGGACAGGATCGACTGGAAACACCATATATTTT	CATSRGGTGSTGNTIYF
TRBV29-1	many	TRBD1	TRBJ1-1	TGCAGCGGCTCCGGGACAGGGGGCGGTTCCCTTCTGGCTGAAGCTTTCTTT	CSGSGTGGGSLLAEAFF
TRBV19	many	.	TRBJ1-2	TGTGCCAGTAACTTACAGGGTGCGAACTATGGCTACACCTTC	CASNLQGANYGYTF
TRBV25-1	many	.	TRBJ1-1	TGTGCCAGCGGAGACAAGAGGAACACTGAAGCTTTCTTT	CASGDKRNTEAFF
TRBV6-5	.	.	TRBJ2-6	TGTGCCAGCAGTGACGACAGTTGGGAAATCTCTGGGGCCAACGTCCTGACTTTC	CASSDDSWEISGANVLTF
TRBV7-7	.	.	TRBJ2-5	TGTGCTAGCAGCCAAATAGGTGGAGGGACCCAGTACTTC	CASSQIGGGTQYF
TRBV5-6	.	.	TRBJ2-5	TGTGCCAGCAGCTCAAAACGGGGTTTTGAGACCCAGTACTTC	CASSSKRGFETQYF
TRBV2	many	.	TRBJ1-2	TGTGCCAGCGGGCCAGGCCCGGACTATGGCTACACCTTC	CASGPGPDYGYTF
TRBV20-1	many	.	TRBJ1-6	TGCAGTGCTAGAGATCTCAGGAATGGTAATTCACCCCTCCACTTT	CSARDLRNGNSPLHF
TRBV7-2	.	.	TRBJ1-2	TGTGCCAGCGAGGGGAGTCGGTACTATGGCTACACCTTC	CASEGSRYYGYTF
TRBV7-9	few	.	TRBJ2-2	TGTGCCAGCAGCTTAGAAGGGGGGGGGGCCGGGGAGCTGTTTTTT	CASSLEGGGAGELFF
TRBV14	many	TRBD1	TRBJ2-5	TGTGCCAGCAGCCAAGCGGGACAGGGGCACCGGGGGACCCAGTACTTC	CASSQAGQGHRGTQYF
TRBV29-1	.	TRBD1	TRBJ2-6	TGCAGCGTTACAGGGGTCAACGTCCTGACTTTC	CSVTGVNVLTF
TRBV7-8	.	.	TRBJ2-2	TGTGCCAGCCCTGGTTTGTTCGGGAGAGGATCCGGGGAGCTGTTTTTT	CASPGLFGRGSGELFF
TRBV2	many	.	TRBJ1-1	TGTGCCAGCAGTGATGAGGAGAACACTGAAGCTTTCTTT	CASSDEENTEAFF
TRBV24-1	many	.	TRBJ2-2	TGTGCCACCAGTGATCCGCGGCGCAGGGCTGGTACCGGGGAGCTGTTTTTT	CATSDPRRRAGTGELFF
TRBV13	few	.	TRBJ2-7	TGTGCCAGCAATATCCGGGGATCCCACGAGCAGTACTTC	CASNIRGSHEQYF
TRBV7-8	.	TRBD2	TRBJ2-5	TGTGCCAGCAGCACCTCCGGGCTAGCGGGAGAGTACTTC	CASSTSGLAGEYF
TRBV10-1	many	.	TRBJ2-7	TGCGCCAGCAGTGATTCGGGGGAGTCCTCCTACGAGCAGTACTTC	CASSDSGESSYEQYF
TRBV10-3	.	.	TRBJ2-2	TGTGCCATCAGTAGAGAGGGATTT	CAISREGF
TRBV6-6	.	.	TRBJ1-6	TGTGCCAGCAGAAACACAGGCGATCGTTCACCCCTCCACTTT	CASRNTGDRSPLHF
TRBV5-6	.	TRBD1	TRBJ2-7	TGTGCCAGCAGCCCGCAGACAGGGACGAGATACGAGCAGTACTTC	CASSPQTGTRYEQYF
TRBV6-5	.	TRBD2	TRBJ2-5	TGTGCCAGCAGCCCCCCTAGCGGGGGTCAAGAGGCCCAGTACTTC	CASSPPSGGQEAQYF
TRBV10-3	many	.	TRBJ2-5	TGTGCCATCAGCAGCAGTAGAATAGAGACCCAGTACTTC	CAISSSRIETQYF
TRBV7-9	.	.	TRBJ2-7	TGTGCCAGCAGCTTACCGCTGGCCCATTACGAGCAGTACTTC	CASSLPLAHYEQYF
TRBV4-1	few	.	TRBJ2-2	TGCGCCAGCAGCCAATCGTCAGGGAGCACCGGGGAGCTGTTTTTT	CASSQSSGSTGELFF
TRBV28	few	.	TRBJ1-1	TGTGCCAGCAGCCTACAGAGGGGGGCCCGAATCACTGAAGCTTTCTTT	CASSLQRGARITEAFF
TRBV24-1	many	.	TRBJ1-2	TGTGCCACCAGCGCCGGCAGCCTAGGGAACTATGGCTACACCTTC	CATSAGSLGNYGYTF
TRBV7-4	.	.	TRBJ1-4	TGTGCCAGCAGCAGGGACGGGGTTAATGAAAAACTGTTTTTT	CASSRDGVNEKLFF
TRBV5-4	few	.	TRBJ1-1	TGTGCCAGCAGCAAACTCGGGGAGGGGACTGAAGCTTTCTTT	CASSKLGEGTEAFF
TRBV6-6	.	TRBD1	TRBJ1-1	TGTGCCAGCCAGACAGGGGTTGAAGCTTTCTTT	CASQTGVEAFF
TRBV11-2	many	.	TRBJ1-1	TGTGCCAGCAGACAACCGGGACACTTGAACACTGAAGCTTTCTTT	CASRQPGHLNTEAFF
TRBV10-3	once	.	TRBJ2-7	TGTGCCAGCAGTGAAGCTGGCAGAAGGAACGAGCAGTACTTC	CASSEAGRRNEQYF
TRBV12-3/TRBV12-4	once	TRBD1	TRBJ1-2	TGTGCCAGCAGTATGGACAGGGTTGATGGCTACACCTTC	CASSMDRVDGYTF
TRBV11-2	.	.	TRBJ2-2	TGTGCCAGCAGCTTAGATCACGACACCGGGGAGCTGTTTTTT	CASSLDHDTGELFF
TRBV3-1	few	.	TRBJ1-5	TGTGCCAGCAGCCTAAGATCTTATCAGCCCCAGCATTTT	CASSLRSYQPQHF
TRBV29-1	few	TRBD1	TRBJ1-2	TGCAGCGTTGCGCTTCGTGCAGGGGGCGCAAATGGCTACACCTTC	CSVALRAGGANGYTF
TRBV7-9	many	.	TRBJ1-4	TGTGCCAGCAGCTTAGCGGCCAGAGGTTTTGAAAAACTGTTTTTT	CASSLAARGFEKLFF